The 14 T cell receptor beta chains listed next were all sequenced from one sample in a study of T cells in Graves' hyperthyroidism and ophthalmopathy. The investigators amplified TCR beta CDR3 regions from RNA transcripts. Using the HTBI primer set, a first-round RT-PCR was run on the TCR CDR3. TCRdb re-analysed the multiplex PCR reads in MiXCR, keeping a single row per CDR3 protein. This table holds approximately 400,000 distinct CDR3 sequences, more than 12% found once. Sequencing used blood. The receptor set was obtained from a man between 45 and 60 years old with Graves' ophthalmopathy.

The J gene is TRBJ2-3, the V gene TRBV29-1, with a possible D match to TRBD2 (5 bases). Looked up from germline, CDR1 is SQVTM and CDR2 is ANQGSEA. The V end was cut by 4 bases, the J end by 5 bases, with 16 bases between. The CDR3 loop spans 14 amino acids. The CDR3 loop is CSVAPWGAQDTQYF. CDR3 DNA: TGCAGCGTTGCCCCCTGGGGAGCGCAAGATACGCAGTATTTT.

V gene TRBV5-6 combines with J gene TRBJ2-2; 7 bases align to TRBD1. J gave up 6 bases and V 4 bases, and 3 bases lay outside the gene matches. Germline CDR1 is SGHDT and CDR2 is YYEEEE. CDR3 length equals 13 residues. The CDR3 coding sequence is TGTGCCAGCAGCACGACAGGGCCCGGGGAGCTGTTTTTT. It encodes CASSTTGPGELFF.

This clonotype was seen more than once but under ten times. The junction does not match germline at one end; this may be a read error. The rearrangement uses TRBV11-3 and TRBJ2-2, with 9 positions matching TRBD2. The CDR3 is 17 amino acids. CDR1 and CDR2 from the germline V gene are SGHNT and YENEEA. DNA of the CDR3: TGTGCCAGCAGCTTCTCCGGGACTAGCCGGGAAACCGGGGAGCTGTCTTTT. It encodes CASSFSGTSRETGELSF.

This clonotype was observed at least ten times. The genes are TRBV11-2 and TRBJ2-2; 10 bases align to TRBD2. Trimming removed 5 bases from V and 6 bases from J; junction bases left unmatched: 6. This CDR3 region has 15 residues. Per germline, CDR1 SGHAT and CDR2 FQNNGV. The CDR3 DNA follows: TGTGCCAGCAGCACCCCGAGCGGGAGGGCCGGGGAGCTGTTTTTT. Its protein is CASSTPSGRAGELFF. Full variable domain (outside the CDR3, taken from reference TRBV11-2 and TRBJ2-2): EAGVAQSPRYKIIEKRQSVAFWCNPISGHATLYWYQQILGQGPKLLIQFQNNGVVDDSQLPKDRFSAERLKGVDSTLKIQPAKLEDSAVYLCASSTPSGRAGELFFGEGSRLTVL.

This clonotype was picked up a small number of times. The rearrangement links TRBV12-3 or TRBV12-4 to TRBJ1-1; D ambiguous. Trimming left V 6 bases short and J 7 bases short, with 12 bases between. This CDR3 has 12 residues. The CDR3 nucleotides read TGTGCCAGCAGCCCCGGTCAAGATGAAGCTTTCTTT. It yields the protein CASSPGQDEAFF.

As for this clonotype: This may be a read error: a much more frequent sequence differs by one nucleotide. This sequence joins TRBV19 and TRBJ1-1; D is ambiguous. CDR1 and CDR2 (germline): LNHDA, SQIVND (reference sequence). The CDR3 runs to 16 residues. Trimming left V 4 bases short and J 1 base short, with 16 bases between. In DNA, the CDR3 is TGTGCCAGTAGTAGAGATAGAGCGCGGGGGAACACTGAAGCTTTCTTT. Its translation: CASSRDRARGNTEAFF.

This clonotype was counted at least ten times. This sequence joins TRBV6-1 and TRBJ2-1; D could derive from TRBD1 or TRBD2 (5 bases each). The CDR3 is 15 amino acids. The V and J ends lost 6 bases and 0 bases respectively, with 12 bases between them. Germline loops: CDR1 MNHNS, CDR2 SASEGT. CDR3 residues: CASRNRDASYNEQFF. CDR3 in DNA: TGTGCCAGCAGGAACCGGGACGCCTCCTACAATGAGCAGTTCTTC.

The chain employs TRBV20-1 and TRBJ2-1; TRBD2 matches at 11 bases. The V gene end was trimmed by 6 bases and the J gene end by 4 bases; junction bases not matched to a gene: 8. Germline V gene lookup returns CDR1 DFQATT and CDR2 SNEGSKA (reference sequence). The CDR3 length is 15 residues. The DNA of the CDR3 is TGCAGTGCCTCTGGCGGGACTAGCGGATACAATGAGCAGTTCTTC. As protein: CSASGGTSGYNEQFF.

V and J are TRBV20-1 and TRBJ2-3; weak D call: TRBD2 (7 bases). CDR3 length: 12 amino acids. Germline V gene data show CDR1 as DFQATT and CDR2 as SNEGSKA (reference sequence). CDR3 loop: CRGGAGADTQYF. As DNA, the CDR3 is TGCAGGGGGGGGGCGGGGGCAGATACGCAGTATTTT.

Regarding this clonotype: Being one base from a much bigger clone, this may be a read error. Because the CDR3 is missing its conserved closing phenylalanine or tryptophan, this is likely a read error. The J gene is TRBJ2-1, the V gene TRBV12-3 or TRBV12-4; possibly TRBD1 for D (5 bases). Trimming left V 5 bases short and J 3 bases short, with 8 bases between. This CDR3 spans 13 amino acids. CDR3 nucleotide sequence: TGTGCCAGCAGTCTAGGGGTCTACAATGAGCAGTTCCTC. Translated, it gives CASSLGVYNEQFL.

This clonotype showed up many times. The CDR3 sequence: CASSLGQGWETQYF. The CDR3 bases are TGTGCCAGCAGCTTGGGACAGGGGTGGGAGACCCAGTACTTC. The J gene is TRBJ2-5, the V gene TRBV11-2, with TRBD1 matching 10 bases. Germline-derived CDR1 and CDR2 are SGHAT and FQNNGV. The CDR3 consists of 14 residues. The V gene end was trimmed by 3 bases and the J gene end by 5 bases; junction bases not matched to a gene: 3. Variable domain in full (rest from reference TRBV11-2 and TRBJ2-5): EAGVAQSPRYKIIEKRQSVAFWCNPISGHATLYWYQQILGQGPKLLIQFQNNGVVDDSQLPKDRFSAERLKGVDSTLKIQPAKLEDSAVYLCASSLGQGWETQYFGPGTRLLVL.

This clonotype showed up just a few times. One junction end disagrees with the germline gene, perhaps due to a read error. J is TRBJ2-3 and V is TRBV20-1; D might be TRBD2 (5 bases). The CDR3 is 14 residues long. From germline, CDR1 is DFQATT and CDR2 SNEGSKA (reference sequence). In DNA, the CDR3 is TGCAGTGCTAGAGATCTGCCTAGCATAGATACGCAGTATTTT. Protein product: CSARDLPSIDTQYF.

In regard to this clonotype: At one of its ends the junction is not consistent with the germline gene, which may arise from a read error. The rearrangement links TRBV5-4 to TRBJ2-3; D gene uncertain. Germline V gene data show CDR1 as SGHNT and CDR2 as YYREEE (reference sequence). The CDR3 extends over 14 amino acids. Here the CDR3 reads CAGSSYRQPDTQYF. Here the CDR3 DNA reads TGTGCCGGCAGCTCGTACAGACAACCAGATACGCAGTATTTT. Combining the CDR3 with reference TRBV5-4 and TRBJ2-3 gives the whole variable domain ETGVTQSPTHLIKTRGQQVTLRCSSQSGHNTVSWYQQALGQGPQFIFQYYREEENGRGNFPPRFSGLQFPNYSSELNVNALELDDSALYLCAGSSYRQPDTQYFGPGTRLTVL.

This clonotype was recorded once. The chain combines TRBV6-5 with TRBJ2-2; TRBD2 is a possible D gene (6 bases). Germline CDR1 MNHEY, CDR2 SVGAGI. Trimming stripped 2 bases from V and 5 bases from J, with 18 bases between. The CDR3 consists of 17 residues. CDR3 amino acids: CASSYSLSPAGTGELFF. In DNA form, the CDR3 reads TGTGCCAGCAGTTACAGCCTCAGTCCTGCGGGGACCGGGGAGCTGTTTTTT.